This entry lists 6 T cell receptor beta chains sequenced from one sample in a study of T cell clonality in common variable immunodeficiency. Here immunoSEQ multiplex PCR was the method, and the copy in TCRdb shows in-frame clones only, minus some. The profile covers about 45,000 clones, none occurring a single time. The sample comprised peripheral blood mononuclear cells. These receptors were collected from a person between 18 and 69 years old in good health.

This clone was counted ten times or more. The read finishes 3 residues shy of the CDR3 end, and the germline J gene is used to complete it. The J gene is TRBJ1-1, the V gene TRBV4-1; 8 nucleotides match TRBD1. V lost 0 bases to trimming and J lost 5 bases; unmatched junction nucleotides: 11. CDR1 is MGHRA and CDR2 is YSYEKL in the germline V gene. The CDR3 spans 17 residues. CDR3 DNA (partial): TGCGCCAGCAGCCAAGATAGTTCGTCAGGGGGCCCGACTGAA. As protein: CASSQDSSSGGPTE. The complete CDR3 protein is CASSQDSSSGGPTEAFF.

This clone was counted at least ten times. The read is 3 residues too short to cover the CDR3 end, so that end is filled in from the germline J gene. This chain joins TRBV19 and TRBJ1-3; no firm D call. V was shortened by 2 bases and J by 2 bases, with 4 bases between the two germline ends. The germline V gene encodes CDR1 LNHDA and CDR2 SQIVND (reference sequence). CDR3 size: 13 residues. Partial CDR3 DNA: TGTGCCAGTAGTATAACAGCTGGAAACACC. Translated: CASSITAGNT. Given in full, the CDR3 is CASSITAGNTIYF.

This clone was found many times. The read terminates 3 residues before the CDR3 end, so the remaining end is supplied by the germline J gene. V gene TRBV29-1 combines with J gene TRBJ1-2; 8 bases line up with TRBD1. Germline CDR1 is SQVTM and CDR2 is ANQGSEA. Unmatched junction bases numbered 6, after V lost 6 bases and J lost 3 bases. There are 13 residues in the CDR3. The CDR3 sequence is CSVRTGKDYGYTF. The sequenced CDR3 bases are TGCAGCGTGCGGACAGGGAAGGACTATGGC.

This clone was found many times. The covered CDR3 bases are TGTGCCAGCAGCTTTAGTGGGGGCCGGTCCTACGAG. Its translation is CASSFSGGRSYE. The CDR3 reads in full as CASSFSGGRSYEQYF. This chain links TRBV5-5 with TRBJ2-7; maybe TRBD1 (6 bases). The read finishes 3 residues shy of the CDR3 end, and the germline J gene is used to complete it. The CDR3 loop spans 15 amino acids. Trimming shortened V by 2 bases and J by 1 base, and 13 bases separated the two germline ends. CDR1 and CDR2 (germline): SGHKS, YYEKEE (reference sequence).

Ten or more counts support this clone. The read finishes 3 residues shy of the CDR3 end, and the germline J gene is used to complete it. The chain has TRBV20-1 and TRBJ1-5; 7 bases align to TRBD1. This CDR3 comprises 15 residues. In germline, CDR1 is DFQATT, CDR2 SNEGSKA (reference sequence). V dropped 2 bases and J dropped 3; count of bases not matched to a gene: 7. CDR3 sequence reads: CSARLTGTINQPQHF. The CDR3 bases that were read are TGCAGTGCTAGATTGACAGGGACCATCAATCAGCCC.

This clone was found many times. The read is 3 residues too short to cover the CDR3 end, so that end is filled in from the germline J gene. The genes are TRBV4-1 and TRBJ1-2; 9 bases are shared with TRBD1. V shed 4 bases, J shed 7 bases, and the junction held 10 bases outside the gene matches. In germline, CDR1 is MGHRA, CDR2 YSYEKL. The CDR3 is made up of 15 amino acids. The CDR3 region is CASSPSPGQGSGYTF. The sequenced CDR3 bases are TGCGCCAGCAGCCCTTCTCCGGGACAGGGTTCTGGC.